This T cell receptor beta chain was recorded in a study of naive and memory T cell subsets. The beta constant-region primer was an equimolar mix of two oligonucleotides covering TRBC1 and TRBC2. Ligated cDNA was amplified by four rounds of PCR with nested alpha and beta constant-region primers and SP2. TCRdb redid the calling of the UMI-ligation and nested PCR reads with MiXCR, one entry per CDR3 protein. The table records around 160,000 distinct CDR3 sequences, over 15% of them present only once. This CDR3 spans 13 amino acids. V lost 10 bases and J lost 7; bases outside the gene matches: 7. Germline CDR1 SNHLY, CDR2 FYNNEI.

The genes are TRBV2 and TRBJ2-7; the match to TRBD2 covers 13 bases. The sample consisted of naive CD4+ T cells from blood. This sequence originates from a human donor in good health. This chain's CDR3 is CATPGLAGREQYF. The CDR3 DNA reads as TGTGCCACCCCGGGACTAGCGGGACGGGAGCAGTACTTC.